Presented here are 8 T cell receptor beta chains from one specimen sequenced in a study of CXCR3-negative and CXCR3-positive naive CD8 T cells. Study outcomes and limitations: The TRB CDR3s that CXCR3-positive naive cells carried were more hydrophobic than those of CXCR3-negative naive cells.

The authors prepared UMI-labeled TRB cDNA libraries by 5' RACE. TCRdb reprocessed the 5' RACE reads; each CDR3 protein has one entry and no DNA is given. This repertoire includes about 110,000 distinct CDR3 sequences. No antigen has been identified for these receptors. Sequenced: naive CXCR3+ CD8+ T cells from blood. As for subset: CD45RO-CCR7+CD27+CD95- naive CD8+ T cells expressing CXCR3 (TNR3+). All receptors derive from a human donor in good health. Some clones in this sample may be carry-over from other donors' samples.

This chain links TRBV29-1 with TRBJ2-7; TCRdb outputs TRBD1, but without DNA this stays unchecked. There are 16 residues in the CDR3. Germline loops: CDR1 SQVTM, CDR2 ANQGSEA. CDR3 loop: CSVEVGPIRGLGEQYF.

This sequence joins TRBV7-6 and TRBJ2-1. The CDR3 totals 17 residues. The germline CDR1 and CDR2 sequences are SGHVS and FNYEAQ. CDR3 amino acids: CASSLVSVSNSYNEQFF. The entire variable domain, with the rest obtained from reference TRBV7-6 and TRBJ2-1, is as follows: GAGVSQSPRYKVTKRGQDVALRCDPISGHVSLYWYRQALGQGPEFLTYFNYEAQQDKSGLPNDRFSAERPEGSISTLTIQRTEQRDSAMYRCASSLVSVSNSYNEQFFGPGTRLTVL.

This sequence joins TRBV7-3 and TRBJ2-7. The CDR3 is made up of 12 amino acids. The germline gives CDR1 SGHTA, CDR2 FQGTGA. CDR3 loop: CASSPNNYEQYF.

This rearrangement joins TRBV5-4 to TRBJ2-2. CDR1 is SGHNT, CDR2 YYREEE, per germline (reference sequence). There are 15 residues in the CDR3. The CDR3 sequence: CASSSDRGYTGELFF. The full variable domain, its missing parts supplied by reference TRBV5-4 and TRBJ2-2, is ETGVTQSPTHLIKTRGQQVTLRCSSQSGHNTVSWYQQALGQGPQFIFQYYREEENGRGNFPPRFSGLQFPNYSSELNVNALELDDSALYLCASSSDRGYTGELFFGEGSRLTVL.

This clonotype is identified as medium-sized from frequency. The rearrangement links TRBV29-1 to TRBJ2-7; TCRdb outputs TRBD1, but without DNA this stays unchecked. The CDR3 has 13 amino acids. Germline loops: CDR1 SQVTM, CDR2 ANQGSEA. The CDR3 protein is CSVSQGAFYEQYF.

This chain connects TRBV7-6 to TRBJ2-2; the TCRdb call, TRBD1, lacks DNA for checking. Germline CDR1 is SGHVS and CDR2 is FNYEAQ. CDR3 length equals 17 residues. CDR3 loop: CASSLVGDRAGTGELFF.

The chain employs TRBV5-6 and TRBJ2-4; TCRdb picks TRBD1, but there is no DNA to check that call. CDR3 length: 19 amino acids. CDR1 SGHDT and CDR2 YYEEEE come from the germline V gene. This CDR3 is CASSLLRPRDILAKNIQYF.

The chain carries TRBV7-3 and TRBJ2-2; TCRdb names TRBD1, which stays unverified in the absence of DNA. The CDR3 is 16 residues long. Germline V CDR1 and CDR2: SGHTA, FQGTGA. CDR3: CASSSRTGSGTGELFF.